This TCR beta chain was identified during a study of human T cells and chemical hapten exposure. Study results and limitations: Expanded TCRs produced significantly more large CDR3 similarity clusters than controls did.

A few counts support this clonotype. Its antigen is as yet unknown. This CDR3 is built from 16 residues. The ends lost 3 bases at V and 1 base at J; junction bases unmatched: 7. CDR1 and CDR2 from the germline V gene are KGHSH and LQKENI. It was the library that attached unique molecular identifiers to individual cDNA molecules. Study processing details: Samples ranged from roughly 20,000 to 700,000 TCRs, with a median of around 100,000. A single record per CDR3 protein comes from TCRdb applying MiXCR to the RACE reads. These V and J calls are TCRdb output, not the study's own analysis. The data show 180,000 or so distinct CDR3 sequences, 13% to 15% seen once. As to time point: patch test 1, 2 weeks after DPC sensitization. As to treatment: therapeutic diphenylcyclopropenone sensitization with weekly scalp DPC. Whole blood that had not been fractionated was the source of extracted total RNA.

The sample here was whole blood, taken in connection with sensitization to the hapten diphenylcyclopropenone (DPC). V gene TRBV18 combines with J gene TRBJ2-5; 8 bases are shared with TRBD1. This TCR derives from a woman in her twenties or thirties with alopecia areata. Some clones in this sample may be carry-over from other donors' samples. DNA for the CDR3: TGTGCCAGCTCACCTCCTAACAGGGGGTCCCAAGAGACCCAGTACTTC. This gives the protein CASSPPNRGSQETQYF.